The clone carrying this TCR beta chain occurred many times. Its specificity is not known. The record originates from a study of neurological immune-mediated disorders. The study's findings and limits: Levels of TCR clonal expansion peaked in HTLV-1-associated myelopathy and reached their lowest in multiple sclerosis, under those of healthy controls.

In each sequencing run, over 160 million TCR-beta sequences were generated from 15-18 subjects. One entry per CDR3 protein, called by TCRdb with MiXCR from the 5' RACE reads. The table has about 120,000 distinct CDR3 sequences, about 3.2% seen once. The germline V gene encodes CDR1 MNHEY and CDR2 SVGAGI. Trimming at V came to 5 bases and at J to 3 bases, leaving 4 bases not matched to a gene. There are 13 residues in the CDR3. The TCR comes from a woman aged 25 to 39 with multiple sclerosis. The specimen was PBMCs. This chain connects TRBV6-5 to TRBJ2-7, with 7 nucleotides matching TRBD2. CDR3 loop: CASSGLADYEQYF. The CDR3 DNA reads TGTGCCAGCAGTGGGCTAGCGGACTACGAGCAGTACTTC.